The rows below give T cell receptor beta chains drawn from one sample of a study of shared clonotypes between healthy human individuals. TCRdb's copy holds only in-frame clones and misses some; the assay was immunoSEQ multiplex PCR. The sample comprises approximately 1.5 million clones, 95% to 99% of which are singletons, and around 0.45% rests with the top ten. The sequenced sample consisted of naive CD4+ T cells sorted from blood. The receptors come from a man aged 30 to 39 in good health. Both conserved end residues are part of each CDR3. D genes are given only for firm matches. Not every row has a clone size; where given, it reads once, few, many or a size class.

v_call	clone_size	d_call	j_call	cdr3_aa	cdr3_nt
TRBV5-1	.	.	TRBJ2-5	CASSSLGQDLQETQYF	TGCGCCAGCAGCTCTCTCGGGCAGGACCTACAAGAGACCCAGTACTTC
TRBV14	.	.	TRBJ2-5	CASSQAYRALETQYF	TGTGCCAGCAGCCAAGCATACAGGGCATTGGAGACCCAGTACTTC
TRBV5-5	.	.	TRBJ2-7	CASSFILNALSSYEQYF	TGTGCCAGCAGCTTTATCCTCAATGCGTTAAGCTCCTACGAGCAGTACTTC
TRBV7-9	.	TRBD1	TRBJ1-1	CASSPLQGPTEAFF	TGTGCCAGCAGCCCCTTACAGGGGCCCACTGAAGCTTTCTTT
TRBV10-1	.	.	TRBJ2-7	CASSDGGSYEQYF	TGCGCCAGCAGTGATGGCGGGTCCTACGAGCAGTACTTC
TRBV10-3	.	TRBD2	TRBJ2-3	CTIWTSGRDTQYF	TGTACCATCTGGACTAGCGGGAGAGATACGCAGTATTTT
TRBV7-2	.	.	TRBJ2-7	CASSLVWRGAYEQYF	TGTGCCAGCAGCTTAGTTTGGAGGGGGGCCTACGAGCAGTACTTC
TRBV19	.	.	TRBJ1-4	CASSISATNEKLFF	TGTGCCAGTAGTATCTCCGCAACTAATGAAAAACTGTTTTTT
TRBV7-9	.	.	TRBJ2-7	CASQGPLLNYEQYF	TGTGCCTCACAAGGGCCGCTCCTAAATTACGAGCAGTACTTC
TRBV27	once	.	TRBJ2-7	CASSPLGATYEQYF	TGTGCCAGCAGCCCTCTCGGCGCAACCTACGAGCAGTACTTC
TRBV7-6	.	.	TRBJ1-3	CASSWGGGATSGNTIYF	TGTGCCAGCAGCTGGGGAGGTGGAGCCACTTCTGGAAACACCATATATTTT
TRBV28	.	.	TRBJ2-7	CASSFRGPSSSYEQYF	TGTGCCAGCAGTTTCAGGGGACCGTCCAGTTCCTACGAGCAGTACTTC
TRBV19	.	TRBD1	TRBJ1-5	CASSMQAGTGDNQPQHF	TGTGCCAGTAGTATGCAGGCGGGGACAGGGGACAATCAGCCCCAGCATTTT
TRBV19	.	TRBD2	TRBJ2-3	CASSLLAYTDTQYF	TGTGCCAGTAGCCTACTAGCGTATACGGATACGCAGTATTTT
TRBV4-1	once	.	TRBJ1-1	CASSQEGTGNTEAFF	TGCGCCAGCAGCCAAGAAGGGACCGGGAACACTGAAGCTTTCTTT
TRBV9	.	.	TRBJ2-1	CASSASGRLSSYNEQFF	TGTGCCAGCAGCGCCTCGGGACGCTTGAGCTCCTACAATGAGCAGTTCTTC
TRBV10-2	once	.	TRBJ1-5	CASRLGGGGKVNQPQHF	TGCGCCAGCAGGCTGGGGGGAGGGGGAAAAGTAAATCAGCCCCAGCATTTT
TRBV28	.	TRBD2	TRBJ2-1	CASVPRGGGEQFF	TGTGCCAGCGTCCCCCGCGGGGGGGGTGAGCAGTTCTTC
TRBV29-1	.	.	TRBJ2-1	CSSLSPGRGEQFF	TGCAGCTCGCTTTCCCCGGGTAGAGGTGAGCAGTTCTTC
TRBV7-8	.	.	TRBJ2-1	CASSPFQISPQYNEQFF	TGTGCCAGCAGCCCCTTCCAGATAAGCCCCCAATACAATGAGCAGTTCTTC
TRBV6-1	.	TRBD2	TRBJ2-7	CASSPGGYEQYF	TGTGCCAGCAGCCCCGGGGGGTACGAGCAGTACTTC
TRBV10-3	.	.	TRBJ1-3	CAISPTADSGNTIYF	TGTGCCATCAGCCCAACAGCCGACTCTGGAAACACCATATATTTT
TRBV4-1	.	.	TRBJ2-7	CASSLQTDSYEQYF	TGCGCCAGCAGCCTCCAGACGGACTCCTACGAGCAGTACTTC
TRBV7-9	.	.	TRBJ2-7	CASSLLGQGISGRPLEQYF	TGTGCCAGCAGCCTCTTGGGACAGGGAATTAGCGGGAGACCTCTGGAGCAGTACTTC
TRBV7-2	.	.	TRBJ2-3	CASSLRTGPDTQYF	TGTGCCAGCAGCTTAAGAACAGGACCAGATACGCAGTATTTT
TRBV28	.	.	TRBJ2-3	CASSLVGGQKSTDTQYF	TGTGCCAGCAGTTTAGTCGGGGGGCAGAAGAGCACAGATACGCAGTATTTT
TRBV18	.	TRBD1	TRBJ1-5	CASSPRPSAQGRNQPQHF	TGTGCCAGCTCACCACGACCCTCAGCACAGGGGCGCAATCAGCCCCAGCATTTT
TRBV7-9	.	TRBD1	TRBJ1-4	CASSLSPDRMGEKLFF	TGTGCCAGCAGCTTATCCCCGGACAGGATGGGTGAAAAACTGTTTTTT
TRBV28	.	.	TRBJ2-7	CASSRQQMSKYEQYF	TGTGCCAGCAGTCGTCAACAGATGTCGAAGTACGAGCAGTACTTC
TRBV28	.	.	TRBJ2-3	CASSWYQPTDTQYF	TGTGCCAGCAGTTGGTACCAACCCACAGATACGCAGTATTTT
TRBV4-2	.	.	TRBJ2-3	CASSQTPSTDTQYF	TGTGCCAGCAGCCAAACTCCTAGCACAGATACGCAGTATTTT
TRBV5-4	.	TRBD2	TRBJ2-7	CASSSAGDLSYEQYF	TGTGCCAGCAGCTCAGCGGGAGACTTGTCCTACGAGCAGTACTTC
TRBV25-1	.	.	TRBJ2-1	CASSEVQSNEQFF	TGTGCCAGCAGTGAGGTACAAAGCAATGAGCAGTTCTTC
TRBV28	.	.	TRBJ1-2	CAGTSDRAYGYTF	TGTGCCGGGACCTCGGACAGAGCCTATGGCTACACCTTC
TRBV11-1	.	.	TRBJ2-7	CASSFSPSGSYEQYF	TGTGCCAGCAGCTTTTCTCCGAGCGGCTCCTACGAGCAGTACTTC
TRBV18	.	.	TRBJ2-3	CASSPLARGESDTQYF	TGTGCCAGCTCACCATTAGCCAGGGGGGAGTCAGATACGCAGTATTTT
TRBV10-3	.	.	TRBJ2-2	CAISPRTVGTTGELFF	TGTGCCATCAGTCCACGGACAGTAGGGACTACCGGGGAGCTGTTTTTT
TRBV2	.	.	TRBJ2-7	CASTEGGEQYF	TGTGCCAGCACCGAAGGAGGCGAGCAGTACTTC
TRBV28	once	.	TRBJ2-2	CASSRRGQYTGELFF	TGTGCCAGCAGTCGTCGGGGCCAATACACCGGGGAGCTGTTTTTT
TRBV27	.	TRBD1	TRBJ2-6	CASSFLYRGLSGANVLTF	TGTGCCAGCAGTTTTTTGTACAGGGGGCTTTCTGGGGCCAACGTCCTGACTTTC
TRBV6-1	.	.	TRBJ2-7	CATRQEPYEQYF	TGTGCCACCCGACAGGAGCCCTACGAGCAGTACTTC
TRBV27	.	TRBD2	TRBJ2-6	CASSRRLAPSGANVLTF	TGTGCCAGCAGTCGACGACTAGCGCCCTCTGGGGCCAACGTCCTGACTTTC
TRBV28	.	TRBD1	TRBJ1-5	CASLQGAGNQPQHF	TGTGCCAGCTTGCAGGGGGCCGGCAATCAGCCCCAGCATTTT
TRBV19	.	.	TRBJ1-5	CASHYPDFSGGNQPQHF	TGTGCCAGTCATTATCCGGACTTCTCCGGTGGCAATCAGCCCCAGCATTTT
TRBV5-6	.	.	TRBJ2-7	CASSSSRLQGREQYF	TGTGCCAGCAGCTCCTCCCGGTTACAGGGTCGAGAGCAGTACTTC
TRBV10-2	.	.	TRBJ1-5	CASSEPRSNQPQHF	TGCGCCAGCAGTGAGCCGCGGAGCAATCAGCCCCAGCATTTT
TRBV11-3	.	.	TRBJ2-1	CASSRKGDIGDEQFF	TGTGCCAGCAGTCGAAAAGGGGATATTGGGGATGAGCAGTTCTTC
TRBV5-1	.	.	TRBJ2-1	CASSSVGASNEQFF	TGCGCCAGCAGCTCAGTCGGGGCTAGCAATGAGCAGTTCTTC
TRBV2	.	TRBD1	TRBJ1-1	CASSNRQGPNTEAFF	TGTGCCAGCAGTAACCGACAGGGACCGAACACTGAAGCTTTCTTT
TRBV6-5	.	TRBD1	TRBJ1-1	CASSVQGARTEAFF	TGTGCCAGCAGTGTACAGGGGGCGAGGACTGAAGCTTTCTTT
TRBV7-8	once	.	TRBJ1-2	CASSLVGPGGAANYGYTF	TGTGCCAGCAGCTTAGTCGGCCCTGGGGGGGCAGCTAACTATGGCTACACCTTC
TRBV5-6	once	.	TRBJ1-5	CASSALGGSNLNQPQHF	TGTGCCAGCAGCGCTTTGGGGGGGAGTAATCTTAATCAGCCCCAGCATTTT
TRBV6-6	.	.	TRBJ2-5	CASSYSIFQETQYF	TGTGCCAGCAGTTACTCGATTTTCCAAGAGACCCAGTACTTC
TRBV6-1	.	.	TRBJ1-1	CASRTARYTEAFF	TGTGCCAGCAGGACGGCGCGGTACACTGAAGCTTTCTTT
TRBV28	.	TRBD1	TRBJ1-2	CASSLSEGQGSYGYTF	TGTGCCAGCAGCTTGAGCGAGGGACAGGGTTCCTATGGCTACACCTTC
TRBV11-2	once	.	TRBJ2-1	CASSSLSKPAVNEQFF	TGTGCCAGCAGCTCCCTGAGCAAACCGGCTGTCAATGAGCAGTTCTTC
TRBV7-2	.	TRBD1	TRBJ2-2	CASSSGQGHTGELFF	TGTGCCAGCAGCTCGGGACAGGGCCACACCGGGGAGCTGTTTTTT
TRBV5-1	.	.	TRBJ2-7	CASSDERGAYYEQYF	TGCGCCAGCAGCGATGAACGGGGGGCATACTACGAGCAGTACTTC
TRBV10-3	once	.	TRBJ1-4	CAIGGGLGDPWEKLFF	TGTGCCATCGGAGGAGGTCTCGGGGACCCTTGGGAAAAACTGTTTTTT
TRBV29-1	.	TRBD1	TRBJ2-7	CSVTDRVSYEQYF	TGCAGCGTTACGGACAGGGTGTCCTACGAGCAGTACTTC